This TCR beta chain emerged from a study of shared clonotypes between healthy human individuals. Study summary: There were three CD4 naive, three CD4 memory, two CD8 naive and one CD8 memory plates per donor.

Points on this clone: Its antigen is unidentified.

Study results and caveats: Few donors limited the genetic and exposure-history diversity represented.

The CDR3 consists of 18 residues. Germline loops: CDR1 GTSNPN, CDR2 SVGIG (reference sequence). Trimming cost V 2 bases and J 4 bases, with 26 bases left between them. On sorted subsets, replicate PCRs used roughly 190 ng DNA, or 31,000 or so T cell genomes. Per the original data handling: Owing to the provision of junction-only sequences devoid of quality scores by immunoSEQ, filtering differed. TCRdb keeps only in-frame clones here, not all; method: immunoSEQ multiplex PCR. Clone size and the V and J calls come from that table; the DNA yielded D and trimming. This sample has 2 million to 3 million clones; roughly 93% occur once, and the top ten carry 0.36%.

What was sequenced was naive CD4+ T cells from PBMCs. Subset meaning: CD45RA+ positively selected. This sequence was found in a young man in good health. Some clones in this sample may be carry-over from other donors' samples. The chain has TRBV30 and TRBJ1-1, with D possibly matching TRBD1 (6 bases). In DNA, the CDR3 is TGTGCCTGGAGTACCAAACCAGGGGTCTCAGGTTTAATCACTGAAGCTTTCTTT. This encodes CAWSTKPGVSGLITEAFF.